One and the same sample provided the 6 T cell receptor beta chains below, sequenced in a study of T cells expressing NK-cell markers (dated by TCRdb to about 2020). Library preparation was by 5' RACE. Sequencing was carried out with an Illumina HiSeq 2000. Following reprocessing of the reads by TCRdb, the data hold one row per CDR3 protein sequence and no DNA is available. The sample table gives a few thousand distinct CDR3 sequences. The ten largest make up roughly 14% of the sample. The sample was blood T cells: a sorted CD56 or NKG2C T cell subset, CD4+ or CD8+ T cells, or bulk PBMC T cells (not recorded which). These TCRs come from a man between 18 and 35 years old in good health. Donor details come from another sample of the same person, matched by shared clones.

In terms of frequency, this clonotype is medium-sized. This chain links TRBV20-1 with TRBJ2-4; TCRdb picks TRBD1, but there is no DNA to check that call. CDR1 and CDR2 from the germline V gene are DFQATT and SNEGSKA (reference sequence). The CDR3 runs 15 residues. The CDR3 region is CSARETDLAKNIQYF.

By frequency, this clonotype is medium-sized. The chain is built from TRBV12-3 or TRBV12-4 and TRBJ2-3; TCRdb gives TRBD2 as the D gene, but with no DNA this cannot be confirmed. This CDR3 region has 15 residues. The CDR3 loop reads CASSLKDWRIDTQYF.

This chain joins TRBV5-1 and TRBJ1-2. The germline V gene encodes CDR1 SGHRS and CDR2 YFSETQ. This CDR3 is built from 15 residues. CDR3 in amino acids: CASSLNYPEGYGYTF.

By frequency, this clonotype registers medium-sized. The J gene is TRBJ2-1, the V gene TRBV12-3 or TRBV12-4. The CDR3 is made up of 11 amino acids. CDR3 in amino acids: CASRGANEQFF.

By frequency, this clonotype registers medium-sized. The CDR3 is CASSLAGLVVSDTQYF. V usage is TRBV7-9 and J usage is TRBJ2-3; TCRdb's D gene call, TRBD2, goes unchecked for lack of DNA. CDR1 and CDR2 (germline): SEHNR, FQNEAQ (reference sequence). The CDR3 is 16 amino acids.

Its frequency marks this clonotype as medium-sized. The J gene is TRBJ2-3, the V gene TRBV7-9; checking the TCRdb D call of TRBD2 is not possible without DNA. The CDR3 totals 15 residues. CDR1 is SEHNR and CDR2 is FQNEAQ in the germline V gene (reference sequence). The CDR3 reads CASSSGLAGEDTQYF.